This T cell receptor beta chain is from a study of shared clonotypes between healthy human individuals. This CDR3 region has 13 residues. From germline, CDR1 is SGHNT and CDR2 YYREEE (reference sequence). Trimming removed 3 bases from V and 7 bases from J, with 10 bases in between. Sequencing used immunoSEQ multiplex PCR; TCRdb keeps in-frame clones, though not all of them. The data show approximately 2.5 million clones, with 90% to 95% seen just once and roughly 0.15% held by the top ten. This TCR was sampled from a man aged 18 to 35 in good health. Material: naive CD4+ T cells sorted from blood. Subset: CD45RA+ positively selected. The rearrangement joins TRBV5-4 to TRBJ2-2; D gene uncertain. DNA of the CDR3: TGTGCCAGCAGCTCTAACAGAGGCGGGGAGCTGTTTTTT. Translation: CASSSNRGGELFF.